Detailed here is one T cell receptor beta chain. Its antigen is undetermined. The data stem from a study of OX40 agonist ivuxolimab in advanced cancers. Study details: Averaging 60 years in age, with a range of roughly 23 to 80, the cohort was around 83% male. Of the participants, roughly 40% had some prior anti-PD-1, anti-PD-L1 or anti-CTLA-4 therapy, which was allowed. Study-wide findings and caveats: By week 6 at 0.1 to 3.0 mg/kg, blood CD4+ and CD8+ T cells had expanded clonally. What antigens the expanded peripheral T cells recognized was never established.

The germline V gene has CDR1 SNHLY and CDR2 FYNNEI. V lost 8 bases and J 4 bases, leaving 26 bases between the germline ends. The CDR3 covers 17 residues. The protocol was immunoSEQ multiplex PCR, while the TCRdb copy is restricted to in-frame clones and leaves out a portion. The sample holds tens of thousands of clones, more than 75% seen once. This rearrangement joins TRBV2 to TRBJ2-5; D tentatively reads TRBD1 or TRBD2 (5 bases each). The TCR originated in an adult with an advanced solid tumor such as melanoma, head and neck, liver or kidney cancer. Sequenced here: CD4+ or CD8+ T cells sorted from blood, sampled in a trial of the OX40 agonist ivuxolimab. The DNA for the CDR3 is TGTGCCAGCTCCCCGACCAAAGGTGGGGGTTTAGGAGAGACCCAGTACTTC. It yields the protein CASSPTKGGGLGETQYF. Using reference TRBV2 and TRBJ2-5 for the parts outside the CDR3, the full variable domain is EPEVTQTPSHQVTQMGQEVILRCVPISNHLYFYWYRQILGQKVEFLVSFYNNEISEKSEIFDDQFSVERPDGSNFTLKIRSTKLEDSAMYFCASSPTKGGGLGETQYFGPGTRLLVL.